A selection of T cell receptor beta chains follows, all from one sample in a study of tumor T cells in aggressive B-cell lymphoma. Assay used: immunoSEQ multiplex PCR; TCRdb lists only in-frame clones, some missing. The sample holds 8,500 to 9,500 clones; around 83% are singletons and the top ten take about 3.4%. Source material: tumor tissue. Source of these receptors: an adult with diffuse large B cell lymphoma. Both conserved end residues are part of each CDR3. A D gene is named only where the DNA matches it firmly. For some rows the clone size is stated as once, few or many, or as a class when expanded; others skip it.

j_gene: TRBJ2-1; v_gene: TRBV5-1; d_gene: TRBD2; abundance: -; CDR3nt: TGCGCCAGCAGCTTGGGACTAGCGGGGGCCTCCTACAATGAGCAGTTCTTC; CDR3aa: CASSLGLAGASYNEQFF
j_gene: TRBJ1-4; v_gene: TRBV5-1; d_gene: -; abundance: -; CDR3nt: TGCGCCAGCAGTAGGAACGGGATCAATGAAAAACTGTTTTTT; CDR3aa: CASSRNGINEKLFF
j_gene: TRBJ2-5; v_gene: TRBV5-4; d_gene: -; abundance: -; CDR3nt: TGTGCCAGCAGTGCTAGGTGGGGAGTGGAGACCCAGTACTTC; CDR3aa: CASSARWGVETQYF
j_gene: TRBJ1-6; v_gene: TRBV4-3; d_gene: -; abundance: -; CDR3nt: TGCGCCAGCAGCCAAGAGTTCGGCCGGGAAAATTCACCCCTCCACTTT; CDR3aa: CASSQEFGRENSPLHF
j_gene: TRBJ2-2; v_gene: TRBV7-3; d_gene: -; abundance: -; CDR3nt: TGTGCCAGCAGCTTAAATCCCCCATGGCAGGGTAACACCGGGGAGCTGTTTTTT; CDR3aa: CASSLNPPWQGNTGELFF
j_gene: TRBJ2-5; v_gene: TRBV30; d_gene: -; abundance: -; CDR3nt: TGTGCCTCCGAAGGCCAGGGGCGAGAGACCCAGTACTTC; CDR3aa: CASEGQGRETQYF
j_gene: TRBJ2-5; v_gene: TRBV6-6; d_gene: -; abundance: -; CDR3nt: TGTGCCAGCAGTGCTGGGGGGGGCCGTGAGACCCAGTACTTC; CDR3aa: CASSAGGGRETQYF
j_gene: TRBJ1-5; v_gene: TRBV23-1; d_gene: -; abundance: -; CDR3nt: TGCGCCAGCAGTCATTGGAGGAGCAATCAGCCCCAGCATTTT; CDR3aa: CASSHWRSNQPQHF
j_gene: TRBJ1-2; v_gene: TRBV4-1; d_gene: -; abundance: few; CDR3nt: TGCGCCAGCAGCCAAGGGGCCAGGACGGGGTATGGCTACACCTTC; CDR3aa: CASSQGARTGYGYTF
j_gene: TRBJ1-2; v_gene: TRBV29-1; d_gene: TRBD1; abundance: -; CDR3nt: TGCAGCGTTGGAGCGAGGGGGCGACGTAGTGGCTACACCTTC; CDR3aa: CSVGARGRRSGYTF
j_gene: TRBJ1-5; v_gene: TRBV5-6; d_gene: -; abundance: -; CDR3nt: TGTGCCAGCAGCTTCGGTGGGCTCGAGCCCCAGCATTTT; CDR3aa: CASSFGGLEPQHF
j_gene: TRBJ1-1; v_gene: TRBV29-1; d_gene: -; abundance: -; CDR3nt: TGCAGCGTTGATGTTCAGGGATACACTGAAGCTTTCTTT; CDR3aa: CSVDVQGYTEAFF
j_gene: TRBJ2-2; v_gene: TRBV6-5; d_gene: -; abundance: -; CDR3nt: TGTGCCAGCAGTTACTGGCAGACGAACACCGGGGAGCTGTTTTTT; CDR3aa: CASSYWQTNTGELFF
j_gene: TRBJ1-2; v_gene: TRBV7-9; d_gene: -; abundance: -; CDR3nt: TGTGCCAGCAGCTTAAACTTCTATGGCTACACCTTC; CDR3aa: CASSLNFYGYTF
j_gene: TRBJ2-1; v_gene: TRBV6-6; d_gene: TRBD1; abundance: -; CDR3nt: TGTGCCAGCAGACCCCCCACAGGGGGCTTCTACAATGAGCAGTTCTTC; CDR3aa: CASRPPTGGFYNEQFF
j_gene: TRBJ2-7; v_gene: TRBV29-1; d_gene: TRBD2; abundance: -; CDR3nt: TGCAGCGTTGTCGCGGCTAGCGGGGGGTACGAGCAGTACTTC; CDR3aa: CSVVAASGGYEQYF
j_gene: TRBJ2-1; v_gene: TRBV5-1; d_gene: -; abundance: -; CDR3nt: TGCGCCAGCAGCTCATTACAGGGTACTGAGCAGTTCTTC; CDR3aa: CASSSLQGTEQFF
j_gene: TRBJ1-1; v_gene: TRBV4-1; d_gene: TRBD1; abundance: -; CDR3nt: TGCGCCAGCAGCCAAGATCTCAGGGGGCGGTGGGCTTTCTTT; CDR3aa: CASSQDLRGRWAFF
j_gene: TRBJ2-4; v_gene: TRBV11-2; d_gene: TRBD2; abundance: -; CDR3nt: TGTGCCAGCAGCTTATGGTTGCGGGGGGGCGTAACCAAAAACATTCAGTACTTC; CDR3aa: CASSLWLRGGVTKNIQYF
j_gene: TRBJ1-5; v_gene: TRBV6-1; d_gene: -; abundance: -; CDR3nt: TGTGCCAGCAGAGGACAGATTTATAGCAATCAGCCCCAGCATTTT; CDR3aa: CASRGQIYSNQPQHF
j_gene: TRBJ1-6; v_gene: TRBV5-6; d_gene: -; abundance: -; CDR3nt: TGTGCCAGCAGCCGCCCTAGTTATTCACCCCTCCACTTT; CDR3aa: CASSRPSYSPLHF
j_gene: TRBJ2-3; v_gene: TRBV7-2; d_gene: TRBD2; abundance: -; CDR3nt: TGTGCCAGCAGCTTAGCGTTTGGGCGGGGGGGGACAGATACGCAGTATTTT; CDR3aa: CASSLAFGRGGTDTQYF
j_gene: TRBJ2-7; v_gene: TRBV5-1; d_gene: TRBD1; abundance: once; CDR3nt: TGCGCCAGCAGCCAGCTTGGACAGGGGTCCCACGAGCAGTACTTC; CDR3aa: CASSQLGQGSHEQYF
j_gene: TRBJ1-2; v_gene: TRBV18; d_gene: -; abundance: -; CDR3nt: TGTGCCAGCTCACCACCGACCTCGACAGTAGGTGTGTACTATGGCTACACCTTC; CDR3aa: CASSPPTSTVGVYYGYTF
j_gene: TRBJ1-3; v_gene: TRBV7-8; d_gene: TRBD1; abundance: -; CDR3nt: TGTGCCAGCAGCTTAGGTTCGAGACAGGGTACAAACACCATATATTTT; CDR3aa: CASSLGSRQGTNTIYF
j_gene: TRBJ1-2; v_gene: TRBV19; d_gene: -; abundance: -; CDR3nt: TGTGCCAGTAGTGGACAGAACTATGGCTACACTTTC; CDR3aa: CASSGQNYGYTF
j_gene: TRBJ1-1; v_gene: TRBV29-1; d_gene: -; abundance: -; CDR3nt: TGCAGCGTTGATACAGGGAACACTGAAGCTTTCTTT; CDR3aa: CSVDTGNTEAFF
j_gene: TRBJ1-1; v_gene: TRBV5-1; d_gene: -; abundance: -; CDR3nt: TGCGCCAGCAGCTTGTCATCAGGGAACACTGAAGCTTTCTTT; CDR3aa: CASSLSSGNTEAFF
j_gene: TRBJ1-1; v_gene: TRBV4-1; d_gene: -; abundance: -; CDR3nt: TGCGCCAGCAGCCGAACCGGCCTTAGTGGAGCTGAAGCTTTCTTT; CDR3aa: CASSRTGLSGAEAFF
j_gene: TRBJ1-1; v_gene: TRBV19; d_gene: -; abundance: -; CDR3nt: TGTGCCAGTAGTAAGAACAGGGTCGGAACTGAAGCTTTCTTT; CDR3aa: CASSKNRVGTEAFF
j_gene: TRBJ1-6; v_gene: TRBV7-2; d_gene: -; abundance: -; CDR3nt: TGTGCCAGCAGCCCGGAACCAGGCCTCTATAATTCACCCCTCCACTTT; CDR3aa: CASSPEPGLYNSPLHF
j_gene: TRBJ1-3; v_gene: TRBV7-9; d_gene: -; abundance: -; CDR3nt: TGTGCCAGCAGCTTAGCCTCCTCTGGAAACACCATATATTTT; CDR3aa: CASSLASSGNTIYF
j_gene: TRBJ1-1; v_gene: TRBV6-5; d_gene: -; abundance: -; CDR3nt: TGTGCCAGCAGTTACCCGGGGGGCGCGGAAGCTTTCTTT; CDR3aa: CASSYPGGAEAFF
j_gene: TRBJ2-5; v_gene: TRBV2; d_gene: TRBD2; abundance: -; CDR3nt: TGTGCCAGCAGTGGGGTAGCGGGGGGGCTGGAGACCCAGTACTTC; CDR3aa: CASSGVAGGLETQYF
j_gene: TRBJ2-7; v_gene: TRBV30; d_gene: TRBD2; abundance: -; CDR3nt: TGTGCCTGGACTAACCTGGGACTAGCATCCGAGCAGTACTTC; CDR3aa: CAWTNLGLASEQYF
j_gene: TRBJ2-2; v_gene: TRBV29-1; d_gene: -; abundance: -; CDR3nt: TGCACCGTAGCCCTGGACACCGGGGAGCTGTTTTTT; CDR3aa: CTVALDTGELFF
j_gene: TRBJ1-1; v_gene: TRBV28; d_gene: -; abundance: -; CDR3nt: TGTGCCAGCAGTGCCAACCCCGGGGGAAGGGCTGAAGCTTTCTTT; CDR3aa: CASSANPGGRAEAFF
j_gene: TRBJ2-1; v_gene: TRBV4-1; d_gene: TRBD2; abundance: once; CDR3nt: TGCGCCAGCGGGTGGGGGGGCTACAATGAGCAGTTCTTC; CDR3aa: CASGWGGYNEQFF
j_gene: TRBJ1-1; v_gene: TRBV18; d_gene: -; abundance: -; CDR3nt: TGTGCCAGCTCGCTCTCCGGGGACTTTAAATTTGAAGCTTTCTTT; CDR3aa: CASSLSGDFKFEAFF
j_gene: TRBJ1-3; v_gene: TRBV5-1; d_gene: -; abundance: -; CDR3nt: TGCGCCAGCAGCTTAGGACACCCAGCCTCTGGAAACACCATATATTTT; CDR3aa: CASSLGHPASGNTIYF
j_gene: TRBJ2-3; v_gene: TRBV10-3; d_gene: TRBD2; abundance: -; CDR3nt: TGTGCCGTCAGTGAGACTAGCGGGGACCCCACAGATACGCAGTATTTT; CDR3aa: CAVSETSGDPTDTQYF
j_gene: TRBJ1-1; v_gene: TRBV6-6; d_gene: -; abundance: -; CDR3nt: TGTGCCAGCAGTTCCTCGGGTACACAGAAAGTCTCATTT; CDR3aa: CASSSSGTQKVSF
j_gene: TRBJ1-4; v_gene: TRBV5-4; d_gene: -; abundance: -; CDR3nt: TGTGCCAGCAGCTCCCAGTCCAGTAATGAAAAACTGTTTTTT; CDR3aa: CASSSQSSNEKLFF
j_gene: TRBJ2-7; v_gene: TRBV28; d_gene: -; abundance: -; CDR3nt: TGTGCCAGCAGCCGCCCAGCGGTGGGCTCCTACGAGCAGTACTTC; CDR3aa: CASSRPAVGSYEQYF
j_gene: TRBJ2-7; v_gene: TRBV6-5; d_gene: -; abundance: -; CDR3nt: TGTGCCAGCAAACATCGGGTGGGGCCTGAATACGAGCAGTACTTC; CDR3aa: CASKHRVGPEYEQYF
j_gene: TRBJ1-6; v_gene: TRBV5-6; d_gene: TRBD1; abundance: -; CDR3nt: TGTGCCAGCAGCCCGGGAAGGGGACAGGGGGTGAATTCACCCCTCCACTTT; CDR3aa: CASSPGRGQGVNSPLHF
j_gene: TRBJ2-7; v_gene: TRBV7-9; d_gene: TRBD1; abundance: -; CDR3nt: TGTGCCAGCAGCCGACAGGGCGGGGAGCAGTACTTC; CDR3aa: CASSRQGGEQYF
j_gene: TRBJ2-1; v_gene: TRBV5-4; d_gene: TRBD1; abundance: -; CDR3nt: TGTGCCAGCAGCTCGGCTGGACAGGGGAACTACAATGAGCAGTTCTTC; CDR3aa: CASSSAGQGNYNEQFF
j_gene: TRBJ1-6; v_gene: TRBV28; d_gene: TRBD1; abundance: -; CDR3nt: TGTGCCAGCAGCTTCGATGGACAGGGACCCCTCCACTTT; CDR3aa: CASSFDGQGPLHF
j_gene: TRBJ2-7; v_gene: TRBV15; d_gene: TRBD2; abundance: -; CDR3nt: TGTGCCACCAGCAGAGCCCTCCGGCCGGGGGGGAGTGAGCAGTACTTC; CDR3aa: CATSRALRPGGSEQYF
j_gene: TRBJ1-3; v_gene: TRBV7-3; d_gene: -; abundance: -; CDR3nt: TGTGCCAGCAGCCCTGACAGCACTGGAAACACCATATATTTT; CDR3aa: CASSPDSTGNTIYF
j_gene: TRBJ1-4; v_gene: TRBV28; d_gene: TRBD1; abundance: once; CDR3nt: TGTGCCAGCAGCCCCGGACAGGGGAGATTTCACGAAAAACTGTTTTTT; CDR3aa: CASSPGQGRFHEKLFF
j_gene: TRBJ2-1; v_gene: TRBV5-1; d_gene: TRBD2; abundance: -; CDR3nt: TGCGCCAGCAGCGTACTAGCGGGGGGCCCCCATGAGCAGTTCTTC; CDR3aa: CASSVLAGGPHEQFF
j_gene: TRBJ2-4; v_gene: TRBV28; d_gene: -; abundance: -; CDR3nt: TGTGCCAGCAGTTTGGGCGGGGCGGCAAACATTCAGTACTTC; CDR3aa: CASSLGGAANIQYF
j_gene: TRBJ2-7; v_gene: TRBV28; d_gene: -; abundance: once; CDR3nt: TGTGCCAGCAGTTTATTGCGGGCCCCCTACGAGCAGTACTTC; CDR3aa: CASSLLRAPYEQYF
j_gene: TRBJ2-7; v_gene: TRBV2; d_gene: -; abundance: -; CDR3nt: TGTGCCAGCAGTGAAGCAGGGGATCCCTACGAGCAGTACTTC; CDR3aa: CASSEAGDPYEQYF
j_gene: TRBJ1-1; v_gene: TRBV11-3; d_gene: TRBD1; abundance: -; CDR3nt: TGTGCCAGCGGAAAAACCGGGACAGGAGGGACTGAAGCTTTCTTT; CDR3aa: CASGKTGTGGTEAFF
j_gene: TRBJ1-4; v_gene: TRBV2; d_gene: TRBD1; abundance: -; CDR3nt: TGTGCCAGCAGTCTCGATCCGGGACAGGGGAAAAAACTGTTTTTT; CDR3aa: CASSLDPGQGKKLFF
j_gene: TRBJ1-5; v_gene: TRBV10-3; d_gene: -; abundance: -; CDR3nt: TGTGCCATCAGTGAGGTTTTCGGGGGCAATCAGCCCCAGCATTTT; CDR3aa: CAISEVFGGNQPQHF
j_gene: TRBJ1-4; v_gene: TRBV28; d_gene: -; abundance: once; CDR3nt: TGTGCCAGCAGTCGGGTAAACCCGGGGGGTGAAAAACTGTTTTTT; CDR3aa: CASSRVNPGGEKLFF